This TCR beta chain was sequenced for a study of CD8 T cells in Susac syndrome. The RNA, about 0.45 to 1 ug, was put through reverse transcription using random hexamers. A multiplex approach, immunoSEQ multiplex PCR, amplified TCR beta CDR3 across 54 Vbeta and 13 Jbeta. TCRdb itself ran the immunoSEQ multiplex PCR reads through MiXCR, one entry per CDR3 protein. The table records more than 150,000 distinct CDR3 sequences, about 91% of them present only once. The CDR3 is 16 residues long. J lost 4 bases, V lost 5 bases, and 5 bases had no gene match. Controls were drawn from healthy donors and were matched for age and sex.

The V and J genes are TRBV12-3 or TRBV12-4 and TRBJ2-5, with TRBD2 matching over 15 bases. Source material: CD4+ T cells from PBMCs. This clonotype was obtained from a human donor in good health. CDR3 residues: CASSRTSGRAGETQYF. In DNA, the CDR3 is TGTGCCAGCAGTCGGACTAGCGGGAGGGCCGGAGAGACCCAGTACTTC.